This TCR beta chain was recorded in a study of blood T cell repertoires in COVID-19 (dated by TCRdb to the early 2020s). Background for the entire study: Collaborator samples came from the United States, Italy and Spain and covered acute and convalescent phases of COVID-19. A freely available public database, intended as a resource for researchers studying the immune response to SARS-CoV-2, is where the repertoires were released. The prospective study material was composed of cDNA or gDNA derived from T cells, B-cell-depleted T cells, or PBMCs. Samples came from the ongoing ImmuneRACE study (first 160 participants) plus 1,254 subjects from 6 global collaborators. The sample metadata nearly always contained a de-identified subject ID, COVID-19 status, age in years and sex. Where HLA class I and class II types were available, the types were taken from metadata supplied by the sample provider, not from assay-based typing. The dataset comprised deeply sampled blood TCRbeta repertoires from subjects exposed to, actively infected with, or recovered from COVID-19. Study-level results and caveats: The quantity of clinical and demographic metadata differed by source and by participant and was supplied without curation.

Whole blood was collected in K2EDTA tubes by collaborating institutions according to the institutions' own protocols. For TCRbeta analysis, collaborators shipped samples as frozen whole blood, isolated PBMCs, or DNA extracted from either of those sample types. The immunoSEQ Assay, a bias-controlled multiplex PCR, was used to amplify TCRbeta CDR3 regions from genomic DNA. The original pipeline was this. Nucleated cell counts per sample were estimated from amplification of reference gene primers within the assay. Sequence reads were collapsed and filtered to measure the absolute abundance of every unique TCRbeta CDR3 rearrangement. For each sample, productive Simpson clonality was calculated by taking the square root of Simpson's diversity index across productive rearrangements. TCRdb carries this immuneACCESS record with in-frame sequences only. Its versions omit some clonotypes, under half of them owing to an unresolved V gene in the studies checked, with the rest unexplained. V, J and clone size are those of that table, while D and trimming were read from the DNA. In this sample the table shows approximately 210,000 clones, roughly nine tenths of which occur a single time. 0.95% to 1.5% of the sample belongs to the ten largest clones.

To note about this clone: This receptor's antigen is unknown. No base qualities exist here, and no much larger clone lies one base off it.

CDR3 length: 13 amino acids, cysteine to phenylalanine. Only CDR3 DNA remains: 39 bases, in frame from the first base. From the germline V gene, CDR1 is SGHRS and CDR2 is YFSETQ. Relative to germline, V is 2 bases shorter and J is 5 bases shorter, with 10 bases between their ends. Input material: peripheral blood. This chain joins TRBV5-1 to TRBJ2-5, with the D segment identity uncertain. The receptor's source is a man aged 30 to 45 with acute or convalescent COVID-19. The nucleotide sequence reads as follows: TGCGCCAGCAGCTTAGGTTCCGGGGAGACCCAGTACTTC. It encodes CASSLGSGETQYF.